Presented here are 32 T cell receptor beta chains from one specimen sequenced in a study of cytomegalovirus exposure and HLA in healthy donors. It was with 60 Vbeta and 13 Jbeta primers that the PCR ran. Clones were sequenced by immunoSEQ multiplex PCR, and TCRdb holds only the in-frame ones, with some missing. The sample lists tens of thousands of clones, roughly 69% occurring once. Source material: PBMCs. The receptors derive from a middle-aged man in good health and CMV-seronegative.

The sample holds one count of this clone. The V gene is TRBV4-2, the J gene TRBJ1-4, with no clear D. The CDR3 sequence is 15 residues long. Germline V gene sequence: CDR1 LGHNA, CDR2 YNFKEQ. V was trimmed by 0 bases and J by 5 bases, leaving 10 bases between them. The CDR3 loop reads CASSQDPGSNEKLFF. In DNA, the CDR3 is TGTGCCAGCAGCCAAGACCCAGGATCAAATGAAAAACTGTTTTTT.

In DNA, the CDR3 is TGCGCCAGCAGCTTGTTAGAGGGCCAACAGCCCCAGCATTTT. As protein: CASSLLEGQQPQHF. This chain connects TRBV5-1 to TRBJ1-5; D is uncertain. The CDR3 consists of 14 residues. V lost 1 base to trimming and J lost 7 bases, with 12 bases between them. Germline V gene lookup returns CDR1 SGHRS and CDR2 YFSETQ.

With respect to this clone: One end of the junction varies from germline; a read error may be responsible. V gene TRBV9 combines with J gene TRBJ1-1; D possibly corresponds to TRBD1 (6 bases). Germline CDR1 SGDLS, CDR2 YYNGEE. The CDR3 length is 14 residues. In DNA, the CDR3 is TGTGCCAGCAGCGTAGATCTAGATAGGGGGAAGCTTGACTTT. Translated, it gives CASSVDLDRGKLDF.

The chain is built from TRBV18 and TRBJ1-4, with D maybe TRBD1 (6 bases). The CDR3 consists of 14 residues. V was clipped by 4 bases and J by 7 bases, with 13 bases between them. Germline V gene data show CDR1 as KGHSH and CDR2 as LQKENI. The CDR3: CASSRQDSGEKLFF. The DNA of the CDR3 is TGTGCCAGCTCACGACAGGACAGTGGTGAAAAACTGTTTTTT.

This chain uses TRBV28 with TRBJ2-7; D uncertain. The germline CDR1 and CDR2 sequences are MDHEN and SYDVKM. The V gene lost 2 bases and the J gene lost 6 bases, with 5 bases spanning the gap. This CDR3 contains 11 residues. The DNA of the CDR3 is TGTGCCAGCAGTTTAATGCGCGAGCAGTACTTC. Translation gives CASSLMREQYF.

A single count supports this clone. The chain employs TRBV28 and TRBJ2-1; 11 positions match TRBD1. Trimming removed 5 bases from V and 8 bases from J; junction bases left unmatched: 11. This CDR3 is built from 16 residues. CDR1 and CDR2 from the germline V gene are MDHEN and SYDVKM. The DNA of the CDR3 is TGTGCCAGCAGTAGTTCCGGGACAGGGGGTATCGATGAGCAGTTCTTC. Amino acids: CASSSSGTGGIDEQFF.

The V call is TRBV30, the J call TRBJ1-6; TRBD1 matches at 7 bases. Germline lookup yields CDR1 GTSNPN and CDR2 SVGIG (reference sequence). The V and J ends lost 3 bases and 0 bases, in that order; junction bases with no gene match: 5. The CDR3 is made up of 16 amino acids. As DNA, the CDR3 is TGTGCCTGGAGCGCCCACAGGGGCTCCTATAATTCACCCCTCCACTTT. Amino acids: CAWSAHRGSYNSPLHF.

This clone turned up a few times. The rearrangement joins TRBV19 to TRBJ2-1; D is undetermined. The V end was cut by 6 bases, the J end by 0 bases, with 18 bases between. CDR3 length: 17 amino acids. Per the germline V gene, CDR1 is LNHDA and CDR2 is SQIVND (reference sequence). The CDR3 coding sequence is TGTGCCAGTAGCAAGCAAGGAAGGAGTAGCTCCTACAATGAGCAGTTCTTC. Encoded protein: CASSKQGRSSSYNEQFF.

The chain joins TRBV29-1 to TRBJ2-1, with TRBD1 identical over 11 bases. The CDR3 is made up of 14 amino acids. Per the germline V gene, CDR1 is SQVTM and CDR2 is ANQGSEA. V was clipped by 5 bases and J by 3 bases; unmatched bases: 3. The CDR3 DNA follows: TGCAGCGTTCCCGGGACAGGGGGCTACAATGAGCAGTTCTTC. Its translation: CSVPGTGGYNEQFF.

The CDR3 loop is CAISESRASGDNNEQFF. The CDR3 DNA reads as TGTGCCATCAGTGAGTCCAGGGCTAGCGGGGATAACAATGAGCAGTTCTTC. The V and J genes are TRBV10-3 and TRBJ2-1; TRBD2 agrees at 9 bases. V gave up 0 bases and J gave up 5 bases; unmatched junction bases: 8. Germline V CDR1 and CDR2: ENHRY, SYGVKD. This CDR3 is built from 17 residues.

The chain employs TRBV19 and TRBJ1-5, with a weak D call TRBD1 (5 bases). The CDR3 has 14 residues. Looked up from germline, CDR1 is LNHDA and CDR2 is SQIVND (reference sequence). Trimming cost V 1 base and J 4 bases, with 8 bases left between them. CDR3 sequence: CASSIAGGNQPQHF. The DNA of the CDR3 is TGTGCCAGTAGTATAGCCGGGGGTAATCAGCCCCAGCATTTT.

In this sample, this clone turned up once. CDR3 loop: CASSVAPTGDTGELFF. DNA for the CDR3: TGTGCCAGCAGCGTAGCACCGACAGGGGATACCGGGGAGCTGTTTTTT. The V call is TRBV9, the J call TRBJ2-2; TRBD1 agrees at 8 bases. Germline V gene sequence: CDR1 SGDLS, CDR2 YYNGEE. The CDR3 runs to 16 residues. The J segment lost 5 bases and the V segment lost 0 bases, leaving 6 bases of the junction unmatched.

V gene TRBV30 combines with J gene TRBJ2-5; TRBD1 matches 9 bases. This CDR3 is 15 amino acids long. V lost 5 bases to trimming and J lost 4 bases; unmatched junction nucleotides: 11. CDR1 and CDR2 (germline): GTSNPN, SVGIG (reference sequence). CDR3 bases: TGTGCCTGGGCCCGGATACACAGGGGGCGAGAGACCCAGTACTTC. Translating it yields CAWARIHRGRETQYF.

The chain employs TRBV5-4 and TRBJ1-5; D is ambiguous. CDR1 is SGHNT and CDR2 is YYREEE in the germline V gene (reference sequence). V was clipped by 3 bases and J by 6 bases, with 7 bases between them. The CDR3 runs to 12 residues. In DNA form, the CDR3 reads TGTGCCAGCAGCTCTCCAGGTCAGCCCCAGCATTTT. Amino acid sequence: CASSSPGQPQHF. Full variable domain (missing parts from reference TRBV5-4 and TRBJ1-5): ETGVTQSPTHLIKTRGQQVTLRCSSQSGHNTVSWYQQALGQGPQFIFQYYREEENGRGNFPPRFSGLQFPNYSSELNVNALELDDSALYLCASSSPGQPQHFGDGTRLSIL.

The J gene is TRBJ2-5, the V gene TRBV11-3, with 8 bases fitting TRBD2. Germline V CDR1 and CDR2: SGHNT, YENEEA. The CDR3 has 16 residues. V was pared by 1 base and J by 5 bases, with 9 bases of the junction left unmatched. The CDR3 region is CASSLGVQTSEETQYF. The CDR3 DNA is TGTGCCAGCAGCTTAGGCGTCCAGACTAGCGAGGAGACCCAGTACTTC.

Note on this clone: One end of the junction is discordant with germline, which a read error may explain. This sequence joins TRBV7-9 and TRBJ1-1; no clear D. Looked up from germline, CDR1 is SEHNR and CDR2 is FQNEAQ (reference sequence). This CDR3 contains 12 residues. CDR3 DNA sequence: TGTTCCAGCAGCTTCGGGGACACTGAAGCTTTCTTT. Residues: CSSSFGDTEAFF.

The chain joins TRBV2 to TRBJ1-6; TRBD1 agrees at 9 bases. CDR3 length equals 16 residues. Trimming removed 4 bases from V and 5 bases from J; junction bases left unmatched: 6. Germline loops: CDR1 SNHLY, CDR2 FYNNEI. CDR3 DNA: TGTGCCAGCAGTGGACAGGGGGTAGGAAATAATTCACCCCTCCACTTT. It translates to CASSGQGVGNNSPLHF.

The chain carries TRBV7-9 and TRBJ2-7, with TRBD2 matching 9 bases. Germline-derived CDR1 and CDR2 are SEHNR and FQNEAQ (reference sequence). This CDR3 has 15 amino acids. V gave up 5 bases and J gave up 2 bases; unmatched junction bases: 7. The CDR3 is CASSLAGGQAYEQYF. CDR3 DNA sequence: TGTGCCAGCAGCCTGGCGGGGGGGCAGGCCTACGAGCAGTACTTC.

The rearrangement joins TRBV5-1 to TRBJ2-1, with D possibly matching TRBD1 (7 bases). The V gene's germline CDR1 is SGHRS and CDR2 YFSETQ. CDR3 size: 14 residues. Between the trimmed V and J ends, which lost 0 bases and 9 bases, there was a span of 13 bases. The CDR3 region has the DNA TGCGCCAGCAGCTTGGCTCCAGGGGGAGGTGAGCAGTTCTTC. Protein: CASSLAPGGGEQFF. The entire variable domain, with the rest obtained from reference TRBV5-1 and TRBJ2-1, is as follows: KAGVTQTPRYLIKTRGQQVTLSCSPISGHRSVSWYQQTPGQGLQFLFEYFSETQRNKGNFPGRFSGRQFSNSRSEMNVSTLELGDSALYLCASSLAPGGGEQFFGPGTRLTVL.

Worth noting for this clone: This specimen includes other DNA sequences encoding the same CDR3. The chain has TRBV27 and TRBJ1-5, with TRBD1 matching over 11 bases. Germline V gene lookup returns CDR1 MNHEY and CDR2 SMNVEV (reference sequence). This CDR3 spans 14 amino acids. Trimming took 6 bases from V and 6 from J; bases not matched to a gene: 4. CDR3 loop: CASRGQGVSQPQHF. The CDR3 region has the DNA TGTGCCAGCAGGGGACAGGGGGTGAGTCAGCCCCAGCATTTT.

The chain recombines TRBV4-2 with TRBJ1-6, with D possibly being TRBD1 (6 bases). The CDR3 loop spans 17 amino acids. Germline loops: CDR1 LGHNA, CDR2 YNFKEQ. V lost 3 bases and J 2 bases, leaving 14 bases between the germline ends. The CDR3 sequence: CASSQAGVRPYNSPLHF. CDR3 in DNA: TGTGCCAGCAGCCAGGCAGGGGTCAGGCCCTATAATTCACCCCTCCACTTT.

The J gene is TRBJ2-7, the V gene TRBV2; TRBD2 matches 12 bases. The CDR3 sequence is 15 residues long. Germline V CDR1 and CDR2: SNHLY, FYNNEI. J gave up 4 bases and V 5 bases, and 6 bases lay outside the gene matches. Here the CDR3 reads CASSLGLAGLYEQYV. The CDR3 nucleotides are TGTGCCAGCAGTCTTGGACTAGCGGGACTTTACGAGCAGTACGTC.

This clone came up a few times. This chain connects TRBV4-2 to TRBJ2-7; a weak D match, TRBD2 (7 bases). Per germline, CDR1 LGHNA and CDR2 YNFKEQ. Trimming removed 4 bases from V and 1 base from J, with 17 bases in between. This CDR3 has 16 residues. CDR3 in amino acids: CASSLSGGGSSYEQYF. The CDR3 coding sequence is TGTGCCAGCAGCCTGTCTGGCGGGGGCTCATCCTACGAGCAGTACTTC.

The chain is built from TRBV27 and TRBJ1-2, with D maybe TRBD1 (5 bases). CDR3 length: 14 amino acids. The germline CDR1 and CDR2 sequences are MNHEY and SMNVEV (reference sequence). V lost 6 bases, J lost 8 bases, and 19 bases lay in between. CDR3 in amino acids: CASSFRDSGRGYTF. The CDR3 DNA sequence: TGTGCCAGCAGCTTCCGGGACTCCGGGCGGGGCTACACCTTC.

In this sample, this clone turned up once. The rearrangement uses TRBV2 and TRBJ1-5; no clear D gene. The ends were cut back, 4 bases at V and 2 bases at J, with 9 bases in the middle. The germline gives CDR1 SNHLY, CDR2 FYNNEI. The CDR3 is 14 amino acids. CDR3 nucleotide sequence: TGTGCCAGCAGTGTGTTCCAGGGCAATCAGCCCCAGCATTTT. As protein: CASSVFQGNQPQHF.

The J gene is TRBJ1-5, the V gene TRBV30; tentative D call: TRBD1 (6 bases). V lost 2 bases, J lost 1 base, and 12 bases lay in between. The CDR3 is made up of 15 amino acids. Germline V gene lookup returns CDR1 GTSNPN and CDR2 SVGIG (reference sequence). The CDR3 is CAWSYTGLSNQPQHF. In DNA form, the CDR3 reads TGTGCCTGGAGTTACACAGGGTTAAGCAATCAGCCCCAGCATTTT.

This sequence joins TRBV6-1 and TRBJ2-7; 10 bases agree with TRBD1. The CDR3 covers 12 residues. Germline V CDR1 and CDR2: MNHNS, SASEGT. With 6 bases clipped from V and 7 bases from J, the junction kept 3 bases outside the gene matches. The CDR3 sequence: CASRGQGKEQYF. In nucleotides, the CDR3 is TGTGCCAGCAGGGGACAGGGGAAAGAGCAGTACTTC.

The chain carries TRBV7-9 and TRBJ1-1; 7 positions agree with TRBD1. V lost 4 bases and J lost 1; bases outside the gene matches: 6. Germline CDR1 SEHNR, CDR2 FQNEAQ (reference sequence). CDR3 length: 15 amino acids. CDR3 sequence (DNA): TGTGCCAGCAGCTCCCCGCAGGGGGGGAACACTGAAGCTTTCTTT. As protein: CASSSPQGGNTEAFF.

This chain uses TRBV5-1 with TRBJ2-7; 10 bases align to TRBD1. Trimming cost V 4 bases and J 3 bases; bases outside gene matches: 7. CDR1 and CDR2 (germline): SGHRS, YFSETQ. CDR3 length equals 15 residues. In DNA, the CDR3 is TGCGCCAGCAGCACGACAGGGGGCGCATTCTACGAGCAGTACTTC. Translation gives CASSTTGGAFYEQYF.

This clone appeared once. This chain uses TRBV4-3 with TRBJ2-2; D call uncertain. CDR3 size: 17 residues. Trimming removed 0 bases at V and 4 bases at J, with 15 bases between. CDR1 and CDR2 (germline): LGHNA, YSLEER. CDR3 nucleotide sequence: TGCGCCAGCAGCCAAGATCCCCCCGGGTCTGCCACCGGGGAGCTGTTTTTT. Encoded protein: CASSQDPPGSATGELFF.

This clone showed up just a few times. The chain uses TRBV7-2 and TRBJ2-7, with 11 nucleotides matching TRBD2. This CDR3 has 16 amino acids. The germline V gene has CDR1 SGHTA and CDR2 FQGNSA. With V trimmed by 1 base and J by 9 bases, 11 bases remained unmatched. CDR3 residues: CASSLGVAGGRVGQYF. CDR3 DNA sequence: TGTGCCAGCAGCTTAGGGGTAGCGGGGGGGCGGGTTGGGCAGTACTTC.

The CDR3 coding sequence is TGCGCCAGCAGTTTCGACAGGGGGCGCGACACCGGGGAGCTGTTTTTT. Translated, it gives CASSFDRGRDTGELFF. The chain uses TRBV4-3 and TRBJ2-2; 10 nucleotides line up with TRBD1. The germline gives CDR1 LGHNA, CDR2 YSLEER. CDR3 length equals 16 residues. V lost 6 bases, J lost 3 bases, and 7 bases stayed unmatched.